These 24 T cell receptor beta chains were all obtained from the same sample, sequenced in a study of blood T cell repertoires in COVID-19. Data came from immunoSEQ multiplex PCR; TCRdb stores just in-frame clones and leaves some out. The repertoire consists of over 200,000 clones, with around 90% occurring once and the leading ten covering about 4%. Input material: PBMCs or T cells enriched from blood (not recorded which). The receptors were gathered from a woman in her twenties or thirties who had been exposed to COVID-19.

The chain is built from TRBV12-5 and TRBJ1-2; TRBD1 might be the D (5 bases). The CDR3 length is 15 residues. V was cut by 3 bases and J by 4 bases, with 15 bases left in between. Germline values: CDR1 LGHNT, CDR2 FRNRAP. The CDR3 here is CASGFAERQSYGYTF. The CDR3 nucleotides are TGTGCTAGTGGTTTTGCCGAAAGACAGAGCTATGGCTACACCTTC.

The chain has TRBV4-1 and TRBJ2-1; TRBD2 aligns across 9 bases. The V gene's germline CDR1 is MGHRA and CDR2 YSYEKL. There are 17 residues in the CDR3. Germline trimming cut 4 bases from V and 3 bases from J; bases unmatched to any gene: 10. CDR3 sequence reads: CASSLTPRLADYNEQFF. The CDR3 DNA reads TGCGCCAGCAGCCTAACTCCCCGACTAGCGGACTACAATGAGCAGTTCTTC.

The gene calls are TRBV4-2 and TRBJ2-1; 7 bases are shared with TRBD1. The V and J ends lost 0 bases and 1 base, in that order; junction bases with no gene match: 6. This CDR3 contains 17 residues. Looked up from germline, CDR1 is LGHNA and CDR2 is YNFKEQ. CDR3 sequence reads: CASSQDGRGISYNEQFF. In DNA, the CDR3 is TGTGCCAGCAGCCAAGATGGCAGGGGGATTTCCTACAATGAGCAGTTCTTC.

The gene calls are TRBV20-1 and TRBJ2-3, with 11 bases fitting TRBD2. V was pared by 3 bases and J by 9 bases, with 8 bases of the junction left unmatched. The CDR3 length is 14 residues. Germline CDR1 DFQATT, CDR2 SNEGSKA (reference sequence). The CDR3 reads CSASVAGGPQTQYF. The CDR3 coding sequence is TGCAGTGCTAGTGTAGCGGGAGGGCCCCAAACGCAGTATTTT.

As DNA, the CDR3 is TGTGCCATCAGGAACAGGGGTACTGAAGCTTTCTTT. Encoded protein: CAIRNRGTEAFF. The genes are TRBV10-3 and TRBJ1-1, with TRBD1 matching 7 bases. Trimming cost V 6 bases and J 5 bases; bases outside gene matches: 3. CDR1 is ENHRY, CDR2 SYGVKD, per germline. The CDR3 loop spans 12 amino acids.

The chain recombines TRBV7-9 with TRBJ2-1; 9 positions agree with TRBD2. This CDR3 has 17 amino acids. Unmatched junction bases numbered 10, after V lost 1 base and J lost 6 bases. CDR1 is SEHNR, CDR2 FQNEAQ, per germline (reference sequence). The CDR3 DNA reads as TGTGCCAGCAGCTTAGGGTCGATAGCGGGAGAGGTCAATGAGCAGTTCTTC. It codes for CASSLGSIAGEVNEQFF.

The genes are TRBV7-8 and TRBJ2-1; no definite D call. CDR1 and CDR2 from the germline V gene are SGHVS and FQNEAQ. V shed 7 bases and J shed 1 base, with 17 bases lying between them. The CDR3 covers 16 residues. CDR3: CASTQRGSHSYNEQFF. DNA of the CDR3: TGTGCCAGCACCCAAAGAGGATCCCATTCCTACAATGAGCAGTTCTTC.

This clone was detected only once. V and J are TRBV7-9 and TRBJ2-1, with 7 bases matching TRBD2. The CDR3 sequence is 14 residues long. CDR1 is SEHNR and CDR2 is FQNEAQ in the germline V gene (reference sequence). The CDR3 loop is CATARERTYNEQFF. CDR3 nucleotides: TGTGCGACTGCGCGGGAGAGGACCTACAATGAGCAGTTCTTC.

The chain joins TRBV30 to TRBJ1-2; TRBD1 is a possible D gene (6 bases). Germline V gene sequence: CDR1 GTSNPN, CDR2 SVGIG (reference sequence). The V gene lost 0 bases and the J gene lost 7 bases, with 12 bases spanning the gap. There are 13 residues in the CDR3. CDR3 DNA: TGTGCCTGGAGTGTGCACAGGGCAAGTGGCTACACCTTC. Its protein is CAWSVHRASGYTF.

V is TRBV5-1 and J is TRBJ2-7; 9 nucleotides align to TRBD1. The CDR3 is made up of 14 amino acids. The germline V gene has CDR1 SGHRS and CDR2 YFSETQ. V lost 5 bases to trimming and J lost 4 bases; unmatched junction nucleotides: 7. The CDR3 here is CASREGTGIYEQYF. The CDR3 coding sequence is TGCGCCAGCAGAGAGGGGACAGGGATTTACGAGCAGTACTTC.

J is TRBJ2-7 and V is TRBV6-1; no clear D gene. Germline V gene data show CDR1 as MNHNS and CDR2 as SASEGT. V was cut by 2 bases and J by 0 bases, with 11 bases left in between. The CDR3 extends over 15 amino acids. CDR3 bases: TGTGCCAGCAGTGAAAATACCCTAAGCTCCTACGAGCAGTACTTC. Its translation is CASSENTLSSYEQYF.

The sample holds one count of this clone. The J gene is TRBJ1-5, the V gene TRBV28, with 9 nucleotides matching TRBD1. V shed 6 bases, J shed 6 bases, and the junction held 6 bases outside the gene matches. The CDR3 runs to 14 residues. Per the germline V gene, CDR1 is MDHEN and CDR2 is SYDVKM. The CDR3 spells CASSRQGVSQPQHF. CDR3 sequence (DNA): TGTGCCAGCAGCAGACAGGGGGTGAGTCAGCCCCAGCATTTT.

V is TRBV7-6 and J is TRBJ1-3; D possibly corresponds to TRBD1 (6 bases). V was shortened by 1 base and J by 0 bases, with 22 bases between the two germline ends. Per germline, CDR1 SGHVS and CDR2 FNYEAQ. The CDR3 extends over 20 amino acids. Here the CDR3 reads CASSLGKGGDPNTSGNTIYF. CDR3 bases: TGTGCCAGCAGCTTAGGCAAGGGGGGGGACCCTAACACCTCTGGAAACACCATATATTTT.

This chain joins TRBV2 and TRBJ2-1, with 10 bases lining up with TRBD2. The germline V gene has CDR1 SNHLY and CDR2 FYNNEI. This CDR3 has 11 residues. V was clipped by 6 bases and J by 10 bases; unmatched bases: 0. This CDR3 is CASRGLAEQFF. CDR3 in DNA: TGTGCCAGCAGGGGACTAGCGGAGCAGTTCTTC.

V gene TRBV30 combines with J gene TRBJ1-3; D may be TRBD1 (6 bases). Trimming took off 5 bases at V and 0 bases at J, with 11 bases between the two ends. Looked up from germline, CDR1 is GTSNPN and CDR2 is SVGIG (reference sequence). The CDR3 contains 14 residues. For the CDR3, the DNA is TGTGCCTGGGAACAGGGTTACTCTGGAAACACCATATATTTT. Protein product: CAWEQGYSGNTIYF.

This chain links TRBV2 with TRBJ1-5, with D maybe TRBD1 (6 bases). The CDR3 consists of 14 residues. The ends were cut back, 6 bases at V and 4 bases at J, with 13 bases in the middle. The germline gives CDR1 SNHLY, CDR2 FYNNEI. The chain's CDR3 is CASSPGTSNQPQHF. The CDR3, as DNA: TGTGCCAGCAGCCCCGGGACATCGAATCAGCCCCAGCATTTT.

The chain links TRBV1 to TRBJ2-7; TRBD2 is the table's D call and was not checked against the DNA. TRBV1 is a pseudogene locus. The CDR3 is made up of 11 amino acids. The CDR3 loop is CTSSPLVRQYF. In DNA form, the CDR3 reads TGCACCAGCAGCCCTCTAGTGAGGCAGTACTTC.

CDR3 residues: CASSYGDFEVGYTF. CDR3 DNA: TGTGCCAGCAGTTATGGGGACTTTGAGGTTGGCTACACCTTC. The V call is TRBV2, the J call TRBJ1-2; D may be TRBD1 (5 bases). The CDR3 consists of 14 residues. Trimming removed 5 bases from V and 7 bases from J, with 17 bases in between. In germline, CDR1 is SNHLY, CDR2 FYNNEI.

The chain combines TRBV5-6 with TRBJ2-7; D is unclear. Trimming removed 5 bases from V and 4 bases from J, with 7 bases in between. The CDR3 runs 11 residues. The germline V gene has CDR1 SGHDT and CDR2 YYEEEE. CDR3 residues: CASSQFYEQYF. The CDR3 nucleotides are TGTGCCAGCAGTCAATTTTACGAGCAGTACTTC. Full variable domain (remainder filled in from reference TRBV5-6 and TRBJ2-7): DAGVTQSPTHLIKTRGQQVTLRCSPKSGHDTVSWYQQALGQGPQFIFQYYEEEERQRGNFPDRFSGHQFPNYSSELNVNALLLGDSALYLCASSQFYEQYFGPGTRLTVT.

This rearrangement joins TRBV6-1 to TRBJ1-5; no clear D gene. The CDR3 has 18 residues. Germline CDR1 is MNHNS and CDR2 is SASEGT. Trimming left V 4 bases short and J 0 bases short, with 19 bases between. The CDR3 loop is CASSGGVRLFNSNQPQHF. The CDR3 nucleotides read TGTGCCAGCAGTGGTGGCGTCAGACTATTTAATAGCAATCAGCCCCAGCATTTT.

J is TRBJ1-3 and V is TRBV19; weak D call: TRBD1 (6 bases). Germline loops: CDR1 LNHDA, CDR2 SQIVND (reference sequence). V lost 4 bases and J 2 bases, leaving 12 bases between the germline ends. The CDR3 loop spans 15 amino acids. CDR3 bases: TGTGCCAGTAGTACCCACAGGGTTGCTGGAAACACCATATATTTT. Translating gives CASSTHRVAGNTIYF.

The chain employs TRBV20-1 and TRBJ1-6; TRBD1 might be the D (6 bases). The germline gives CDR1 DFQATT, CDR2 SNEGSKA (reference sequence). The V end was cut by 3 bases, the J end by 4 bases, with 13 bases between. This CDR3 has 15 residues. CDR3 protein: CSASKGQAYNSPLHF. For the CDR3, the DNA is TGCAGTGCTAGTAAGGGACAAGCTTATAATTCACCCCTCCACTTT.

Points on this clone: Sequence at one end of the junction differs from germline and may be a read error. This rearrangement joins TRBV3-1 (or the pseudogene TRBV3-2) to TRBJ2-5; 16 bases align to TRBD2. The length of the CDR3 is 16 residues. CDR1 LGHDT and CDR2 YNNKEL come from the germline V gene (reference sequence). CDR3 residues: CASIQPGTSGRGTQYF. Here the CDR3 DNA reads TGTGCCAGCATCCAACCAGGGACTAGCGGGAGGGGGACCCAGTACTTC.

The gene calls are TRBV2 and TRBJ2-7, with D maybe TRBD2 (6 bases). The CDR3 is 14 amino acids. Germline CDR1 is SNHLY and CDR2 is FYNNEI. Trimming took 10 bases from V and 5 from J, leaving 21 bases between them. CDR3 loop: CATRAETRYHEQYF. Written as DNA, the CDR3 is TGTGCCACCCGGGCGGAGACTAGGTACCACGAGCAGTACTTC.